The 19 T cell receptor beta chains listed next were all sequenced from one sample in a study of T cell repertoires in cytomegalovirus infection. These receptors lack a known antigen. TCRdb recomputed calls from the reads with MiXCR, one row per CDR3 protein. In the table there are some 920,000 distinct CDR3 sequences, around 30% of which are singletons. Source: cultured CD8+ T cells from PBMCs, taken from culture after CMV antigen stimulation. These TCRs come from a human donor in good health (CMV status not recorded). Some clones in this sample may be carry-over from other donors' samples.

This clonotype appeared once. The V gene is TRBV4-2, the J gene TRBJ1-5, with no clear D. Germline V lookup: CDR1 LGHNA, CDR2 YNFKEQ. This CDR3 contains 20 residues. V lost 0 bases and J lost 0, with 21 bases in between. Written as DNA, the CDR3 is TGTGCCAGCAGCCAAGATGGGAGGACTACGCTCGCTGTTAGCAATCAGCCCCAGCATTTT. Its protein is CASSQDGRTTLAVSNQPQHF.

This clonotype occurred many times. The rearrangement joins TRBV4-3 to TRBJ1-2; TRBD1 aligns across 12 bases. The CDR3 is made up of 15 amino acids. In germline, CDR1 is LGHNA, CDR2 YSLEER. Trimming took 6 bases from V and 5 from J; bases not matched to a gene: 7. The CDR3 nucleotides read TGCGCCAGCAGGCTTGGGACAGGGGGCTGGTATGGCTACACCTTC. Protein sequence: CASRLGTGGWYGYTF.

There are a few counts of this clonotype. The DNA of the CDR3 is TGTGCCAGCGGCTTTCCCCGGGAGGACAGCAACTATGGCTACACCTTC. This sequence encodes CASGFPREDSNYGYTF. V gene TRBV6-2 or TRBV6-3 combines with J gene TRBJ1-2; D possibly corresponds to TRBD1 (6 bases). The CDR3 loop spans 16 amino acids. Germline CDR1 MNHEY, CDR2 SVGEGT. With 8 bases removed from V and 2 bases from J, the gap between germline ends came to 21 bases.

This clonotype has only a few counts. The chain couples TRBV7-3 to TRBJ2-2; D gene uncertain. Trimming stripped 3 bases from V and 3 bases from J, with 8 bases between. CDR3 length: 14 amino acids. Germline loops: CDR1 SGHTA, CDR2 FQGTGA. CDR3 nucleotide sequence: TGTGCCAGCAGCTTCGAGCTGTACACCGGGGAGCTGTTTTTT. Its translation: CASSFELYTGELFF.

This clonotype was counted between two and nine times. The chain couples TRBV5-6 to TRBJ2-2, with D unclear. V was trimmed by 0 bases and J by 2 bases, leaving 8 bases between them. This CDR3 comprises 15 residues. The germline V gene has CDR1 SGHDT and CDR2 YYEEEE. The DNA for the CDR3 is TGTGCCAGCAGCTTGGGAGGATATAACACCGGGGAGCTGTTTTTT. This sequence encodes CASSLGGYNTGELFF.

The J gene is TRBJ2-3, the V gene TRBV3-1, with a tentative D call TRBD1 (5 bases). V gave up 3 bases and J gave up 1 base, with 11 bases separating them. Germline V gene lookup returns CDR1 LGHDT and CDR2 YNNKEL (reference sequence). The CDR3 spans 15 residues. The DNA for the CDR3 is TGTGCCAGCAGCCAGGCTGGACACGGCACAGATACGCAGTATTTT. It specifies CASSQAGHGTDTQYF.

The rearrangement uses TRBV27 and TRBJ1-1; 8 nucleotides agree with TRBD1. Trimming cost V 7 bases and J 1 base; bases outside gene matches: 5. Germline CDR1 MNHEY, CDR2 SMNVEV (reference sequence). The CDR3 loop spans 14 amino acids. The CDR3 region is CASTPRGQNTEAFF. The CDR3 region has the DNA TGTGCCAGCACCCCCAGGGGGCAGAACACTGAAGCTTTCTTT.

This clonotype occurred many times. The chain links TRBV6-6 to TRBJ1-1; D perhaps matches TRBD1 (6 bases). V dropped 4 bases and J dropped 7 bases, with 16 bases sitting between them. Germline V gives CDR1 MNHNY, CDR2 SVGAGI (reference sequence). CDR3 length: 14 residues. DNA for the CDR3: TGTGCCAGCAGTTTTATTGACAGGCCGAATGAAGCTTTCTTT. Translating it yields CASSFIDRPNEAFF.

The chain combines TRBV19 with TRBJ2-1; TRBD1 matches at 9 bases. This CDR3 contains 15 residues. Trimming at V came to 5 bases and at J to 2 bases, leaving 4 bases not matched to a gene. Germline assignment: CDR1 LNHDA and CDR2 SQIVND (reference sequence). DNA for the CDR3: TGTGCCAGTAGTGCAGGGACAGGGCCCTACAATGAGCAGTTCTTC. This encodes CASSAGTGPYNEQFF.

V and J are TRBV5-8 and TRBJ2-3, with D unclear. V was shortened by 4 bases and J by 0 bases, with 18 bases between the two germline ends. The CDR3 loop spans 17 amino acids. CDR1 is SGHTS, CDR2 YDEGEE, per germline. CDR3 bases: TGTGCCAGCAGCCCGGGCCAAATCTATTCTAGCACAGATACGCAGTATTTT. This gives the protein CASSPGQIYSSTDTQYF.

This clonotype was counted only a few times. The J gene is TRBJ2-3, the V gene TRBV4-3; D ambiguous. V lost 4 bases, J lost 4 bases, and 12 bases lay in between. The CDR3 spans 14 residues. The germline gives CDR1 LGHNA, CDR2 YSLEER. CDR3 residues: CASSPGIGSDTQYF. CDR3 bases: TGCGCCAGCAGCCCAGGTATCGGATCAGATACGCAGTATTTT.

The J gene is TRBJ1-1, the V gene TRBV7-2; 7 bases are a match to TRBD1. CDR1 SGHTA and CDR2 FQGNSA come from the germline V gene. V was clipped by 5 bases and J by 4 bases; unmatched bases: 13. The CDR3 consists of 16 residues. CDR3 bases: TGTGCCAGCAGCGCTATCCACAGGGGAAGGCGCACTGAAGCTTTCTTT. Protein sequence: CASSAIHRGRRTEAFF. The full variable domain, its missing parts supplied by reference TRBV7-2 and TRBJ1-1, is GAGVSQSPSNKVTEKGKDVELRCDPISGHTALYWYRQSLGQGLEFLIYFQGNSAPDKSGLPSDRFSAERTGGSVSTLTIQRTQQEDSAVYLCASSAIHRGRRTEAFFGQGTRLTVV.

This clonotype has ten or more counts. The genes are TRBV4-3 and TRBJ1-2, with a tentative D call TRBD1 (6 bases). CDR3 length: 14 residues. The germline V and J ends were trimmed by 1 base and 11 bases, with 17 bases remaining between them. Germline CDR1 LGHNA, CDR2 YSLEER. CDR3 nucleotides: TGCGCCAGCAGCCAAGTCACACAGGGTCCCCGTTACACCTTC. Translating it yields CASSQVTQGPRYTF.

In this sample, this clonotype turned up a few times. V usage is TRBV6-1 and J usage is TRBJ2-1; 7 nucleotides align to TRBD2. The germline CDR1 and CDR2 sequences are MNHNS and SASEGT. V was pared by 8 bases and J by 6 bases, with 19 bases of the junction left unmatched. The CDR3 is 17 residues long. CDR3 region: CASSWFRDYLELNEQFF. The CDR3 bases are TGTGCCAGCTCCTGGTTCCGGGACTACCTGGAGCTCAATGAGCAGTTCTTC.

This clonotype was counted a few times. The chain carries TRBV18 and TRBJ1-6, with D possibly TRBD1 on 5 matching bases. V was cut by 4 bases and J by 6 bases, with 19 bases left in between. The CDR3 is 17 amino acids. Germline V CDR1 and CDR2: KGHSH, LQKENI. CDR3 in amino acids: CASSLNLEGPGNSPLHF. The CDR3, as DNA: TGTGCCAGCTCACTCAACCTCGAGGGACCTGGTAATTCACCCCTCCACTTT.

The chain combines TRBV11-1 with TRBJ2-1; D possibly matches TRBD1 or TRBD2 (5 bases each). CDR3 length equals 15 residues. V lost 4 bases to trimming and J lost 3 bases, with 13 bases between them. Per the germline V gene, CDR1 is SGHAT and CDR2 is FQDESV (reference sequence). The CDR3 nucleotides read TGTGCCAGCAGCTCGGGACCGGAGGTCTACAATGAGCAGTTCTTC. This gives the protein CASSSGPEVYNEQFF.

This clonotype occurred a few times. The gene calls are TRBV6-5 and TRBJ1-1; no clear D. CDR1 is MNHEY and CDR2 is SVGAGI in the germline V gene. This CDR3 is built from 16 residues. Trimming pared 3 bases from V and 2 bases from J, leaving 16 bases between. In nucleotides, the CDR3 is TGTGCCAGCAGTTATTATCTGGGAACGAGTAACACTGAAGCTTTCTTT. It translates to CASSYYLGTSNTEAFF.

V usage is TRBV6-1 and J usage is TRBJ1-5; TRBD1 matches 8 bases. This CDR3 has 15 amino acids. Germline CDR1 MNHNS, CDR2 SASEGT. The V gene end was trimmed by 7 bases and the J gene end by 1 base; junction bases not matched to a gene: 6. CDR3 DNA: TGTGCCAGCACCTTAGACAGGGGAAGCAATCAGCCCCAGCATTTT. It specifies CASTLDRGSNQPQHF.

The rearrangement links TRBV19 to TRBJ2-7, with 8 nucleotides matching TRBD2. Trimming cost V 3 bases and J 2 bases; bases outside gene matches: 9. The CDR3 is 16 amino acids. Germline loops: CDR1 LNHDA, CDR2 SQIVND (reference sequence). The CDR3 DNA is TGTGCCAGTAGTATTCTCGGGGTAGCGGGGACCTACGAGCAGTACTTC. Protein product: CASSILGVAGTYEQYF. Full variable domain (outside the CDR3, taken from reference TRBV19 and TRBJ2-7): DGGITQSPKYLFRKEGQNVTLSCEQNLNHDAMYWYRQDPGQGLRLIYYSQIVNDFQKGDIAEGYSVSREKKESFPLTVTSAQKNPTAFYLCASSILGVAGTYEQYFGPGTRLTVT.